A single sample is the source of the 18 T cell receptor beta chains below, sequenced in a study of cytomegalovirus exposure and HLA in healthy donors. The PCR had 60 Vbeta and 13 Jbeta primers. This table comes from immunoSEQ multiplex PCR, and its TCRdb copy is limited to in-frame clones, with some not included. The sample consists of approximately 140,000 clones, approximately 80% of them appearing once. The sequenced material came from PBMCs. These receptors were obtained from a male donor in good health and CMV-seronegative.

CDR3 region: CSVVRVQRGEQYF. In nucleotides, the CDR3 is TGCAGCGTTGTTCGGGTACAGCGGGGGGAGCAGTACTTC. The gene calls are TRBV29-1 and TRBJ2-7; 8 nucleotides match TRBD2. The CDR3 is made up of 13 amino acids. The germline gives CDR1 SQVTM, CDR2 ANQGSEA. The trim removed 4 bases at V and 7 bases at J, leaving 9 bases unmatched.

This clone has a handful of counts. The V call is TRBV6-5, the J call TRBJ2-1, with D possibly matching TRBD2 (6 bases). CDR3 length: 15 amino acids. Looked up from germline, CDR1 is MNHEY and CDR2 is SVGAGI. V was trimmed by 7 bases and J by 7 bases, leaving 20 bases between them. CDR3: CASTPRGTRGNEQFF. The DNA for the CDR3 is TGTGCCAGCACTCCCCGGGGGACCCGGGGAAATGAGCAGTTCTTC.

The CDR3 DNA sequence: TGTGCCTGGAGTTGGATCCCGGGACAGGGGGGGGACACTGAAGCTTTCTTT. Translation gives CAWSWIPGQGGDTEAFF. This rearrangement joins TRBV30 to TRBJ1-1; 11 bases line up with TRBD1. The V gene end was trimmed by 2 bases and the J gene end by 3 bases; junction bases not matched to a gene: 11. Germline V gene sequence: CDR1 GTSNPN, CDR2 SVGIG (reference sequence). The CDR3 consists of 17 residues.

The chain uses TRBV2 and TRBJ1-1; unclear D gene. Trimming stripped 4 bases from V and 4 bases from J, with 13 bases between. This CDR3 is built from 14 residues. Germline V gene data show CDR1 as SNHLY and CDR2 as FYNNEI. The CDR3 protein is CASSVEGRGTEAFF. CDR3 DNA: TGTGCCAGCAGTGTGGAGGGTCGGGGCACTGAAGCTTTCTTT. Filled out from reference TRBV2 and TRBJ1-1, the complete variable domain reads EPEVTQTPSHQVTQMGQEVILRCVPISNHLYFYWYRQILGQKVEFLVSFYNNEISEKSEIFDDQFSVERPDGSNFTLKIRSTKLEDSAMYFCASSVEGRGTEAFFGQGTRLTVV.

The V call is TRBV2, the J call TRBJ1-5; perhaps TRBD1 as D (6 bases). The CDR3 covers 14 residues. Germline lookup yields CDR1 SNHLY and CDR2 FYNNEI. Trimming removed 7 bases from V and 4 bases from J, with 14 bases in between. The DNA for the CDR3 is TGTGCCAGCACGGGTGGACAGCTTAATCAGCCCCAGCATTTT. Amino acids: CASTGGQLNQPQHF.

The V and J genes are TRBV7-2 and TRBJ2-2; 8 positions agree with TRBD1. J gave up 3 bases and V 4 bases, and 7 bases lay outside the gene matches. The length of the CDR3 is 16 residues. Germline V gives CDR1 SGHTA, CDR2 FQGNSA. CDR3 loop: CASSSPQGAYTGELFF. CDR3 DNA: TGTGCCAGCAGCTCGCCCCAGGGGGCTTACACCGGGGAGCTGTTTTTT.

The chain links TRBV7-2 to TRBJ2-3; D is ambiguous. The CDR3 contains 14 residues. Germline assignment: CDR1 SGHTA and CDR2 FQGNSA. V lost 5 bases to trimming and J lost 2 bases, with 11 bases between them. CDR3 sequence (DNA): TGTGCCAGCAGCCTCTGGGCCGACACAGATACGCAGTATTTT. Translated, it gives CASSLWADTDTQYF.

J is TRBJ1-1 and V is TRBV6-6; D perhaps matches TRBD1 (6 bases). Between the trimmed V and J ends, which lost 11 bases and 5 bases, there was a span of 27 bases. Germline CDR1 MNHNY, CDR2 SVGAGI (reference sequence). The CDR3 totals 16 residues. The CDR3 sequence is CASLRGGGNGGTEAFF. In DNA, the CDR3 is TGTGCCTCCCTCCGGGGAGGGGGGAACGGTGGTACTGAAGCTTTCTTT.

Remarks on this clone: One end of the junction varies from germline; a read error may be responsible. This chain joins TRBV28 and TRBJ2-1; the match to TRBD2 covers 13 bases. CDR1 and CDR2 (germline): MDHEN, SYDVKM. The CDR3 runs to 15 residues. The CDR3 here is CASSLSLGTSGARIF. Written as DNA, the CDR3 is TGTGCCAGCAGTTTAAGCCTCGGGACTAGCGGGGCTAGGATCTTC.

The chain couples TRBV6-5 to TRBJ2-2, with D perhaps matching TRBD2 (5 bases). The V end lost 1 base, the J end lost 5 bases, and 14 bases lay between the germline ends. Germline V gene lookup returns CDR1 MNHEY and CDR2 SVGAGI. The CDR3 covers 16 residues. This chain's CDR3 is CASSYFTSQETGELFF. CDR3 sequence (DNA): TGTGCCAGCAGTTACTTTACTAGTCAAGAAACCGGGGAGCTGTTTTTT.

CDR3 sequence reads: CASSIGVQGFQETQYF. DNA for the CDR3: TGTGCCAGTAGTATAGGGGTACAGGGGTTTCAAGAGACCCAGTACTTC. The chain recombines TRBV19 with TRBJ2-5; 7 nucleotides match TRBD1. The CDR3 runs 16 residues. With 1 base clipped from V and 2 bases from J, the junction kept 7 bases outside the gene matches. In germline, CDR1 is LNHDA, CDR2 SQIVND (reference sequence).

This clone was detected once. The J gene is TRBJ1-4, the V gene TRBV5-1; the D gene is possibly TRBD1 (6 bases). V gave up 6 bases and J gave up 8 bases, with 17 bases separating them. Germline CDR1 SGHRS, CDR2 YFSETQ. This CDR3 comprises 14 residues. CDR3 region: CASKGGASGEKLFF. The CDR3 nucleotides are TGCGCCAGCAAAGGGGGGGCAAGTGGGGAAAAACTGTTTTTT. Variable domain in full (rest from reference TRBV5-1 and TRBJ1-4): KAGVTQTPRYLIKTRGQQVTLSCSPISGHRSVSWYQQTPGQGLQFLFEYFSETQRNKGNFPGRFSGRQFSNSRSEMNVSTLELGDSALYLCASKGGASGEKLFFGSGTQLSVL.

The rearrangement joins TRBV7-8 to TRBJ1-4; 8 nucleotides align to TRBD1. V shed 4 bases and J 3 bases; nucleotides not matched to a gene: 7. The CDR3 contains 16 residues. CDR1 and CDR2 from the germline V gene are SGHVS and FQNEAQ. The chain's CDR3 is CASSSRGLSSNEKLFF. DNA of the CDR3: TGTGCCAGCAGCTCCAGGGGGCTTTCCTCTAATGAAAAACTGTTTTTT.

The rearrangement joins TRBV7-2 to TRBJ2-5; a weak D match, TRBD1 (6 bases). This CDR3 has 18 residues. The germline CDR1 and CDR2 sequences are SGHTA and FQGNSA. Trimming stripped 1 base from V and 5 bases from J, with 23 bases between. In DNA form, the CDR3 reads TGTGCCAGCAGCTTAGATGTTTACCAGACAGGTCGACGGGAGACCCAGTACTTC. As protein: CASSLDVYQTGRRETQYF. Using reference TRBV7-2 and TRBJ2-5 for the parts outside the CDR3, the full variable domain is GAGVSQSPSNKVTEKGKDVELRCDPISGHTALYWYRQSLGQGLEFLIYFQGNSAPDKSGLPSDRFSAERTGGSVSTLTIQRTQQEDSAVYLCASSLDVYQTGRRETQYFGPGTRLLVL.

The chain recombines TRBV5-6 with TRBJ1-2, with TRBD1 as a possible D gene (5 bases). Between the trimmed V and J ends, which lost 2 bases and 4 bases, there was a span of 15 bases. Germline loops: CDR1 SGHDT, CDR2 YYEEEE. The CDR3 covers 15 residues. CDR3: CASSFGQGSFYGYTF. The CDR3 nucleotides are TGTGCCAGCAGCTTCGGACAAGGGTCTTTCTATGGCTACACCTTC.

This chain uses TRBV25-1 with TRBJ1-2; 9 bases are shared with TRBD1. Per germline, CDR1 MGHDK and CDR2 SYGVNS. V gave up 7 bases and J gave up 4 bases; unmatched junction bases: 4. This CDR3 has 13 amino acids. The CDR3 DNA reads as TGTGCCAGCATGGGACAGGGATTCTATGGCTACACCTTC. It codes for CASMGQGFYGYTF.

The rearrangement links TRBV7-2 to TRBJ2-3; no clear D gene. Trimming stripped 5 bases from V and 0 bases from J, with 15 bases between. CDR3 length: 16 amino acids. CDR1 SGHTA and CDR2 FQGNSA come from the germline V gene. The CDR3 region has the DNA TGTGCCAGCAGCCTCAGGTGGCAGGCGAGCACAGATACGCAGTATTTT. Protein sequence: CASSLRWQASTDTQYF.

CDR3 loop: CASSGGGRDGYTF. The CDR3 nucleotides read TGTGCCAGCAGCGGGGGGGGCAGGGATGGCTACACCTTC. The chain joins TRBV28 to TRBJ1-2; the D gene is possibly TRBD1 (6 bases). CDR3 length equals 13 residues. Germline V gene data show CDR1 as MDHEN and CDR2 as SYDVKM. The ends were cut back, 6 bases at V and 6 bases at J, with 14 bases in the middle.